This TCR beta chain was captured by sequencing in a study of T-cell reconstitution after alpha-beta-depleted transplantation in children. The CDR3 is 14 residues long. CDR1 is GTSNPN, CDR2 SVGIG, per germline (reference sequence). Trimming shortened V by 3 bases and J by 6 bases, and 17 bases separated the two germline ends. Unique molecular identifiers tagged the TCRbeta library. TCRdb reprocessed the PCR reads with MiXCR, giving one entry per CDR3 protein. The sample has around 680,000 distinct CDR3 sequences, around 17% seen once. This clonotype was observed a few times. Sample: PBMCs from the stem cell graft donor, taken from the stem cell graft. The gene calls are TRBV30 and TRBJ1-1; weak D call: TRBD1 (5 bases). The receptor's source is a human donor who donated a stem cell graft to a child with acute myeloid leukemia. The CDR3 spells CAWRVGKEGAEAFF. The CDR3 nucleotides read TGTGCCTGGAGGGTGGGAAAGGAAGGGGCTGAAGCTTTCTTT. Variable domain in full (rest from reference TRBV30 and TRBJ1-1): SQTIHQWPATLVQPVGSPLSLECTVEGTSNPNLYWYRQAAGRGLQLLFYSVGIGQISSEVPQNLSASRPQDRQFILSSKKLLLSDSGFYLCAWRVGKEGAEAFFGQGTRLTVV.